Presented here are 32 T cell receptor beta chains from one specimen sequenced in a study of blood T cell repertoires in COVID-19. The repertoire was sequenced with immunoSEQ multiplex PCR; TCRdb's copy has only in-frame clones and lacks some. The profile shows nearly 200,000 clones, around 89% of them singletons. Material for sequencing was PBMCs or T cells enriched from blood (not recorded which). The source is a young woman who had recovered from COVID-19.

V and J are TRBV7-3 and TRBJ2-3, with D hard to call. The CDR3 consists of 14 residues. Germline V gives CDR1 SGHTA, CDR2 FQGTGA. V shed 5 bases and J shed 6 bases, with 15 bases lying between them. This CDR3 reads CASSMNPRSDTQYF. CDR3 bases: TGTGCCAGCAGCATGAACCCCCGGTCCGATACGCAGTATTTT.

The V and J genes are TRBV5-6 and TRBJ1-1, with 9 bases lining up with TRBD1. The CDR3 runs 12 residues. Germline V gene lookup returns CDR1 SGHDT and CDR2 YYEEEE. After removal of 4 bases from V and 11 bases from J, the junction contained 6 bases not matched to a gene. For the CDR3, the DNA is TGTGCCAGCAGCCCCAACACAGGGGGCGCTTTCTTT. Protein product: CASSPNTGGAFF.

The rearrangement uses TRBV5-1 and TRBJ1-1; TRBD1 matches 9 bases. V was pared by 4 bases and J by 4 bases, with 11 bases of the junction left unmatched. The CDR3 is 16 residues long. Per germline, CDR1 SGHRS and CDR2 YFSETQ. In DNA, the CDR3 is TGCGCCAGCAGCCGTCCCGGGACAGGGACGAGCACTGAAGCTTTCTTT. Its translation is CASSRPGTGTSTEAFF.

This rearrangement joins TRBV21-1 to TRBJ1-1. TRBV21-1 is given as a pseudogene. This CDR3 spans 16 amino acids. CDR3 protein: CASSKADGGPNTEAFF. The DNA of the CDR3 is TGTGCCAGCAGCAAAGCGGACGGGGGACCGAACACTGAAGCTTTCTTT.

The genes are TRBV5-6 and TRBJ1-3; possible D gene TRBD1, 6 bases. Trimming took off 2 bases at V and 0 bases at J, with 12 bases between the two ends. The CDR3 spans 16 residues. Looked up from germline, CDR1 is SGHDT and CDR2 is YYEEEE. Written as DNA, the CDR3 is TGTGCCAGCAGCTTACGGGGGGGCACCTCTGGAAACACCATATATTTT. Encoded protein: CASSLRGGTSGNTIYF.

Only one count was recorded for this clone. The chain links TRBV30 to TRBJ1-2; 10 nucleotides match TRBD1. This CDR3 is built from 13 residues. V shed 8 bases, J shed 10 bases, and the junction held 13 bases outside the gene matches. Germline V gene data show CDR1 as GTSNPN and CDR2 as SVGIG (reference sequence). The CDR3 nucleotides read TGTGCCCAGACGTCCGGGACAGGGGTAACCTACACCTTC. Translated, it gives CAQTSGTGVTYTF.

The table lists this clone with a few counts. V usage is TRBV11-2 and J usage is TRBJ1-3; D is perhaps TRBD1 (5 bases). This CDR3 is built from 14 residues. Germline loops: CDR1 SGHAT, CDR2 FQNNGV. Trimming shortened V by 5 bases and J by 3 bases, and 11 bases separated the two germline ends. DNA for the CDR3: TGTGCCAGCAGCAGCCTAAGGGGTGGAAACACCATATATTTT. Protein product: CASSSLRGGNTIYF.

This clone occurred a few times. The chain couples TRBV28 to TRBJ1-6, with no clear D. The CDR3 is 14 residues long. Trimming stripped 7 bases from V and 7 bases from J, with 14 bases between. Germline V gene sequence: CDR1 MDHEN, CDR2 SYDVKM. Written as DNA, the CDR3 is TGTGCCAGCACTTTGGACTATAGGAATTCACCCCTCCACTTT. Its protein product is CASTLDYRNSPLHF.

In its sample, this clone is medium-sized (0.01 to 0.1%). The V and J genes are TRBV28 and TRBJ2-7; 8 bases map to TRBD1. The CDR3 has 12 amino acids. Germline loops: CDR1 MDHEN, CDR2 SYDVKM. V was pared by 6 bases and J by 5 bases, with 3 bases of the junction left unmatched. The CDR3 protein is CASSTGGNEQYF. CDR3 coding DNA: TGTGCCAGCAGCACAGGGGGGAACGAGCAGTACTTC.

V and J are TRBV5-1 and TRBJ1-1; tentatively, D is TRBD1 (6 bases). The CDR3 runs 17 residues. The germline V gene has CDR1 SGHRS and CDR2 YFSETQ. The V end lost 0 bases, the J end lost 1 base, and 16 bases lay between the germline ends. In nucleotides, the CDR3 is TGCGCCAGCAGCTTGGAGTCACAGGGTGGAAAGAACACTGAAGCTTTCTTT. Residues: CASSLESQGGKNTEAFF.

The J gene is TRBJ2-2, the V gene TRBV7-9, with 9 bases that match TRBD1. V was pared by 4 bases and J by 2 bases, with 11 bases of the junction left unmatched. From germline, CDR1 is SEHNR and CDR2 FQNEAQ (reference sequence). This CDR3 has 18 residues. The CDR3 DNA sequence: TGTGCCAGCAGCTACCGTGTGACAGGGGGGCTTAACACCGGGGAGCTGTTTTTT. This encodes CASSYRVTGGLNTGELFF.

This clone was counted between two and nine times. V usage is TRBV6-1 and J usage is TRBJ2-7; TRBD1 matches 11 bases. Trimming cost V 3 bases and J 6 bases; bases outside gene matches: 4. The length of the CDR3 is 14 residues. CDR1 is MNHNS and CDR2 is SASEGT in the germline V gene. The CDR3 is CASSDGQGASEQYF. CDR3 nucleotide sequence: TGTGCCAGCAGTGATGGACAGGGGGCCTCCGAGCAGTACTTC.

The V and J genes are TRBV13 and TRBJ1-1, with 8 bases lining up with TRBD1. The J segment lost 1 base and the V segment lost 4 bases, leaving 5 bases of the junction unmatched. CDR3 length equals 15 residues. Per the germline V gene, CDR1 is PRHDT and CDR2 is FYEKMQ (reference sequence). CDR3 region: CASSSNGQGNTEAFF. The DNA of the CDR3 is TGTGCCAGCAGCTCAAATGGACAGGGGAACACTGAAGCTTTCTTT. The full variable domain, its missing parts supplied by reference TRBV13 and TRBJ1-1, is AAGVIQSPRHLIKEKRETATLKCYPIPRHDTVYWYQQGPGQDPQFLISFYEKMQSDKGSIPDRFSAQQFSDYHSELNMSSLELGDSALYFCASSSNGQGNTEAFFGQGTRLTVV.

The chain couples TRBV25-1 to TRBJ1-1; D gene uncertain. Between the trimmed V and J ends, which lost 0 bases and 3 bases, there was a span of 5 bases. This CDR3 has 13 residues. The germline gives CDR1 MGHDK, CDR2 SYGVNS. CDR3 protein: CASSEYSDTEAFF. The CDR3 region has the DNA TGTGCCAGCAGTGAATATTCCGACACTGAAGCTTTCTTT.

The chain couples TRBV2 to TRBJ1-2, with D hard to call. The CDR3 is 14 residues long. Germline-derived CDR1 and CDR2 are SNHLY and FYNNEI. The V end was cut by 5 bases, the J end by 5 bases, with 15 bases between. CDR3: CASSPLGFSYGYTF. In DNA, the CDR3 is TGTGCCAGCAGTCCCCTCGGGTTCTCGTATGGCTACACCTTC.

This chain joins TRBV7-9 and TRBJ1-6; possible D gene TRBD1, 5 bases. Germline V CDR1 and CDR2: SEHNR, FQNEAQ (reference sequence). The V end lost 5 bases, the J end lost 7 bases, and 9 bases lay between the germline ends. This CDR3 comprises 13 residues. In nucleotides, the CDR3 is TGTGCCAGCAGCGGACAATCGAATTCACCCCTCCACTTT. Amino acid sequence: CASSGQSNSPLHF. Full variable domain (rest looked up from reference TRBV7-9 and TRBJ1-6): DTGVSQNPRHKITKRGQNVTFRCDPISEHNRLYWYRQTLGQGPEFLTYFQNEAQLEKSRLLSDRFSAERPKGSFSTLEIQRTEQGDSAMYLCASSGQSNSPLHFGNGTRLTVT.

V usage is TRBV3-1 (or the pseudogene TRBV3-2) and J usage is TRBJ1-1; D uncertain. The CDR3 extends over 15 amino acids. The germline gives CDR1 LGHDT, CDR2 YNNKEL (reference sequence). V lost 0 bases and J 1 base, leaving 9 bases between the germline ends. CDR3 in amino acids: CASSQEQQRNTEAFF. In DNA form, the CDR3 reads TGTGCCAGCAGCCAAGAGCAACAGAGGAACACTGAAGCTTTCTTT.

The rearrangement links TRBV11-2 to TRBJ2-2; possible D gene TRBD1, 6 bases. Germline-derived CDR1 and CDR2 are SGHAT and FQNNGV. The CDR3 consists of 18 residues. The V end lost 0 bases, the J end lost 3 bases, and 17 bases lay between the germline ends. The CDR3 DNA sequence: TGTGCCAGCAGCTTAGATGGGACACCTGCTTCTTACACCGGGGAGCTGTTTTTT. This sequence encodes CASSLDGTPASYTGELFF.

The CDR3, as DNA: TGTGCCAGCAGCGGGGGACAGCCATATCAAGAGACCCAGTACTTC. Amino acids: CASSGGQPYQETQYF. V gene TRBV27 combines with J gene TRBJ2-5; D may be TRBD1 (7 bases). There are 15 residues in the CDR3. Germline V CDR1 and CDR2: MNHEY, SMNVEV (reference sequence). Trimming stripped 6 bases from V and 2 bases from J, with 16 bases between.

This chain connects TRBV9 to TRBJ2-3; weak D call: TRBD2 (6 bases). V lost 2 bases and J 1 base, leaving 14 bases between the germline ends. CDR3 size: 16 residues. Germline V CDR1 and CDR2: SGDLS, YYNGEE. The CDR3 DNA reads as TGTGCCAGCAGCGTCCCTATTAGCGGCGGCACAGATACGCAGTATTTT. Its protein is CASSVPISGGTDTQYF. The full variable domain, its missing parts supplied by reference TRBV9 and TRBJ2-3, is DSGVTQTPKHLITATGQRVTLRCSPRSGDLSVYWYQQSLDQGLQFLIQYYNGEERAKGNILERFSAQQFPDLHSELNLSSLELGDSALYFCASSVPISGGTDTQYFGPGTRLTVL.

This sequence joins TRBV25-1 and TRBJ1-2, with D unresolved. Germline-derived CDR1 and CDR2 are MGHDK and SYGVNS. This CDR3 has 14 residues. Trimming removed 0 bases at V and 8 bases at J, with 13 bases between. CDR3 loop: CASSEYEAPLGYTF. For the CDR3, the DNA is TGTGCCAGCAGTGAATATGAAGCTCCCCTGGGCTACACCTTC.

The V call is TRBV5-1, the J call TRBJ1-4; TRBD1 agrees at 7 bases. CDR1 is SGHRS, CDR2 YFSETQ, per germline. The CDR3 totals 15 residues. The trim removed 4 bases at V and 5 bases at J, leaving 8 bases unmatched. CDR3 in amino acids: CASSTRTGYNEKLFF. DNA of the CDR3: TGCGCCAGCAGCACGCGGACAGGCTACAATGAAAAACTGTTTTTT.

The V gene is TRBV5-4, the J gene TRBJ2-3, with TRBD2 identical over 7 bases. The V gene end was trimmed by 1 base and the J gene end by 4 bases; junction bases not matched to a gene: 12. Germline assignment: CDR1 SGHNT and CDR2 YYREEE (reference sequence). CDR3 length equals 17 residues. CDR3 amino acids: CASSLSRTSSRPDTQYF. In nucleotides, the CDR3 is TGTGCCAGCAGCTTGTCCCGGACTAGTAGTCGGCCAGATACGCAGTATTTT.

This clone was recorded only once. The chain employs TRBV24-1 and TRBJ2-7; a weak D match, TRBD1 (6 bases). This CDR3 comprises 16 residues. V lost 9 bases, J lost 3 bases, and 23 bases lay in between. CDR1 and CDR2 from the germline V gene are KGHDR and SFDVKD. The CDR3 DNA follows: TGTGCCACCCCTGGGGGCCCGACCCAATTTTTCTACGAGCAGTACTTC. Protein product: CATPGGPTQFFYEQYF.

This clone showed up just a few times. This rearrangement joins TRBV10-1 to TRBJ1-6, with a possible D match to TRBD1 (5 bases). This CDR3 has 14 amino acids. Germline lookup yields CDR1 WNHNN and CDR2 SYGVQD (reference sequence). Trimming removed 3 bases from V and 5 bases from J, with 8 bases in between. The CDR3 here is CASSEKGHNSPLHF. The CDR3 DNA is TGCGCCAGCAGTGAAAAGGGGCATAATTCACCCCTCCACTTT.

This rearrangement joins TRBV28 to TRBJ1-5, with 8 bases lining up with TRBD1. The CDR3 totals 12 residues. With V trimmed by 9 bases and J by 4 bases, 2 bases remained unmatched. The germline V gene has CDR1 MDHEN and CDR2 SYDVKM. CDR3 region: CASTGGNQPQHF. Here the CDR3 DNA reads TGTGCCAGTACAGGGGGAAATCAGCCCCAGCATTTT.

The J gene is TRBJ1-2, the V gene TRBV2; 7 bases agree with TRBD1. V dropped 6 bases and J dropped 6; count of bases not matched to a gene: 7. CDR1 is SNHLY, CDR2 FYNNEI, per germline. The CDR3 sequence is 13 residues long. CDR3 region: CASSPSTGDGYTF. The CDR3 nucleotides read TGTGCCAGCAGCCCCAGCACAGGGGATGGCTACACCTTC.

The CDR3, as DNA: TGTGCCAGCAGTGAAAGCTGGGCAGGGGGCGATGGCTACACCTTC. It specifies CASSESWAGGDGYTF. The V and J genes are TRBV2 and TRBJ1-2, with TRBD1 matching 8 bases. This CDR3 contains 15 residues. V was clipped by 2 bases and J by 6 bases; unmatched bases: 8. Germline CDR1 and CDR2: SNHLY and FYNNEI.

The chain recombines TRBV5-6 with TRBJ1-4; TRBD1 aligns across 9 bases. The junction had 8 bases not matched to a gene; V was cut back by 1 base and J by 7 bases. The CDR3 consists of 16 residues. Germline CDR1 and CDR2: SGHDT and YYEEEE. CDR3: CASSLIETGGSEKLFF. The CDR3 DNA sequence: TGTGCCAGCAGCTTGATCGAGACAGGGGGGAGTGAAAAACTGTTTTTT. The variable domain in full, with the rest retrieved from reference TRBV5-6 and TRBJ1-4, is DAGVTQSPTHLIKTRGQQVTLRCSPKSGHDTVSWYQQALGQGPQFIFQYYEEEERQRGNFPDRFSGHQFPNYSSELNVNALLLGDSALYLCASSLIETGGSEKLFFGSGTQLSVL.

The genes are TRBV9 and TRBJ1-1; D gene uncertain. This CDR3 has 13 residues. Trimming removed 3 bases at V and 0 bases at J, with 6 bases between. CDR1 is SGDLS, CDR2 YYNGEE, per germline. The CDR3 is CASSGHMNTEAFF. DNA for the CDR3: TGTGCCAGCAGCGGACACATGAACACTGAAGCTTTCTTT.

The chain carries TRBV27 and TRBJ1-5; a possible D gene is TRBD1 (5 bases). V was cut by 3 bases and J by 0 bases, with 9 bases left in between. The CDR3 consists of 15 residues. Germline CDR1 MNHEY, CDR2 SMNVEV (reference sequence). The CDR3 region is CASSLEGYSNQPQHF. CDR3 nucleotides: TGTGCCAGCAGTTTGGAGGGGTATAGCAATCAGCCCCAGCATTTT.

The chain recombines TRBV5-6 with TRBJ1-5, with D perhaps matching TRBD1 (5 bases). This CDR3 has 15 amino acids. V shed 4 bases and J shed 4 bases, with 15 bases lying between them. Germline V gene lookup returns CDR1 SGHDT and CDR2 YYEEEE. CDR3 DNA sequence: TGTGCCAGCAGCCGTGGACCGGGGGATAATCAGCCCCAGCATTTT. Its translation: CASSRGPGDNQPQHF.